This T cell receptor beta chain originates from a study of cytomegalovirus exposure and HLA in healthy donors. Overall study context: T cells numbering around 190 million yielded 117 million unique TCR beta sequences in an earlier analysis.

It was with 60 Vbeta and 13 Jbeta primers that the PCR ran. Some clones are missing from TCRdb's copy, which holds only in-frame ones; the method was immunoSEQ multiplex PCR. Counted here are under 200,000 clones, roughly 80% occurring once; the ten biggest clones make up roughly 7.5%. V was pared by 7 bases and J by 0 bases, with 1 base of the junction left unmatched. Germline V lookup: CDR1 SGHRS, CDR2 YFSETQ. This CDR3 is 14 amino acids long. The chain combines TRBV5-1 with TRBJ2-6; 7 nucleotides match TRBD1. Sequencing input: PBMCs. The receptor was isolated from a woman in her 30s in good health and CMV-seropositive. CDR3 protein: CASRDSSGANVLTF. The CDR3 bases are TGCGCCAGCCGGGACAGCTCTGGGGCCAACGTCCTGACTTTC.